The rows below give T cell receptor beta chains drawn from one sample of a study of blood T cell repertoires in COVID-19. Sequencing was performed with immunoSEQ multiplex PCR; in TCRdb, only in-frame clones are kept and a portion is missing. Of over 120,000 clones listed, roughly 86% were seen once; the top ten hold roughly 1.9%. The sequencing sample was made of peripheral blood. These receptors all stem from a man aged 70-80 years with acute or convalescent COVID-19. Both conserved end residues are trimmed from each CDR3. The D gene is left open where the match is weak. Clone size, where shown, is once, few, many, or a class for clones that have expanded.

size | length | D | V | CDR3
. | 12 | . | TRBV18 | ASSPTGMNTEAF
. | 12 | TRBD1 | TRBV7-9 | ASSPDRAGQPQH
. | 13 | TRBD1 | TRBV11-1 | ASSFGQAGSEKLF
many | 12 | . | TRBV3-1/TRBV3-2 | ASSQERANSPLH
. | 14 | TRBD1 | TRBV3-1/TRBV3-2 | ASSQTGRATNEKLF
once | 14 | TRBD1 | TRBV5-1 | ASSSTGGGYQETQY
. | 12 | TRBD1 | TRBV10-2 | ASSEQGALNGYT
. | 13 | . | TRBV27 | ASSTTGTITGELF
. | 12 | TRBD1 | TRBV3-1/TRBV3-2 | ASSRTGGGQPQH
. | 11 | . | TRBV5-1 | ASSSVTGFEAF
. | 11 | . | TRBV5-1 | ASSPDRNYGYT
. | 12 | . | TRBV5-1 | ASSLGHSRNTIY
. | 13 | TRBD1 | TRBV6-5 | ASRRQGRSNEKLF
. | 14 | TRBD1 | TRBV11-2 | ASSSQSRTGYNEQF
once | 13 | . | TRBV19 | ASSKQSSNTGELF
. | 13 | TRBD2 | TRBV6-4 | ASSESSGSTDTQY
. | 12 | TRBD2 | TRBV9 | ASSGGLVPDTQY
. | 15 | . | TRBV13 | ASSPSGWREPTDTQY
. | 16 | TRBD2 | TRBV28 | ASSQGTSGPSGANVLT
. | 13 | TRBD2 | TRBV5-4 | ASSATSGRSDTQY
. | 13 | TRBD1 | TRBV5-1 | ASSPGPGQGTEAF
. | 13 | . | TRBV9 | ASSVAAKSGEKLF
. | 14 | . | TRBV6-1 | ASREGWRQRGETQY
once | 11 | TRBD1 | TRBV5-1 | ASSVYRGPEAF
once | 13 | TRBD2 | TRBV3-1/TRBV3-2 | ASSQSGGSSYEQY